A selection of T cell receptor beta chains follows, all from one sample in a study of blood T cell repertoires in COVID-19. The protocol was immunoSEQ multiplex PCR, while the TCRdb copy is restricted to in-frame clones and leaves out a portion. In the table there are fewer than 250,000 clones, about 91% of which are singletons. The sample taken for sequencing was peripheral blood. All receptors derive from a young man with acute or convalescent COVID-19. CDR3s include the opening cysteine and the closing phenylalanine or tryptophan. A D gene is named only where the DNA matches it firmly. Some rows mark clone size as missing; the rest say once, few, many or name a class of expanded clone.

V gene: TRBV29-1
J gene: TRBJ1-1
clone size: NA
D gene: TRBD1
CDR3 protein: CSAGGPNTEAFF
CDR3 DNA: TGCAGCGCAGGGGGACCGAACACTGAAGCTTTCTTT

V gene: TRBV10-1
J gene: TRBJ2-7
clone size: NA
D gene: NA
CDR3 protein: CASRSQGGIEQYF
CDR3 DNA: TGCGCCAGCAGGTCCCAGGGTGGCATCGAGCAGTACTTC

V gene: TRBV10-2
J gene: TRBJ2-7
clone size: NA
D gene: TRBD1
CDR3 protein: CASSPDRVQYF
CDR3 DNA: TGCGCCAGCAGCCCGGACAGGGTGCAGTACTTC

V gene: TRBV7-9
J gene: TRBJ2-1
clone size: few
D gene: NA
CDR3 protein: CASSLLFVSNEQFF
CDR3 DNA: TGTGCCAGCAGCTTGCTGTTTGTTAGTAATGAGCAGTTCTTC

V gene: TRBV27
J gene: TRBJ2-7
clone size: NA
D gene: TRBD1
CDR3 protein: CASSRQGLDEQYF
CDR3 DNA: TGTGCCAGCAGTCGACAGGGTCTCGACGAGCAGTACTTC

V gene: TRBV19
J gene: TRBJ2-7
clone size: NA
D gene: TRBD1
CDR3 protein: CASSISTGSSYEQYF
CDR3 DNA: TGTGCCAGTAGTATCTCGACAGGGAGCTCCTACGAGCAGTACTTC

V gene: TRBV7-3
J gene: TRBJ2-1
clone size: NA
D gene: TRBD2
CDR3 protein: CASSLTPGGVGEQFF
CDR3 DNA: TGTGCCAGCAGCTTAACCCCGGGAGGGGTGGGTGAGCAGTTCTTC

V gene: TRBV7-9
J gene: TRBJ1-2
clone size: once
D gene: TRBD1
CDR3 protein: CASSPDRGLYGYTF
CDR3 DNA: TGTGCCAGCAGCCCGGACAGGGGACTCTATGGCTACACCTTC

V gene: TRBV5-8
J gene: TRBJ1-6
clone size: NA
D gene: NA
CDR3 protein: CASSLQGRAPLHF
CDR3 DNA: TGTGCCAGCAGCTTGCAGGGCCGGGCACCCCTCCACTTT

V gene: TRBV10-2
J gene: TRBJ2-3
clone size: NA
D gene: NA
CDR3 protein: CASSETRGEEYF
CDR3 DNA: TGCGCCAGCAGTGAGACGCGTGGGGAGGAGTATTTT

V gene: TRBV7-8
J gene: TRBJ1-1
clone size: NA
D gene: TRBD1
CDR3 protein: CASNPGGILTEAFF
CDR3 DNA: TGTGCCAGCAACCCAGGGGGCATACTCACTGAAGCTTTCTTT

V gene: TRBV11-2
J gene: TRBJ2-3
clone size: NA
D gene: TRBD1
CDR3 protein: CASSKATGGRDRQYF
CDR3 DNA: TGTGCCAGCAGCAAAGCCACAGGGGGCCGGGATAGGCAGTATTTT

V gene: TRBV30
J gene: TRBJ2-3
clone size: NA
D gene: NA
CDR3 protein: CAWNSQTRTDTQYF
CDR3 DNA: TGTGCCTGGAACAGTCAGACCCGCACAGATACGCAGTATTTT

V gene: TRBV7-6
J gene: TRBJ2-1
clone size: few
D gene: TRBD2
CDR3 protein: CASSLVVSGRDEQFF
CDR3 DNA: TGTGCCAGCAGCTTAGTAGTGAGCGGGAGGGATGAGCAGTTCTTC

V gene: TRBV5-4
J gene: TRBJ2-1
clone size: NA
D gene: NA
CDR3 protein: CASSLERGGNEQFF
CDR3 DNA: TGTGCCAGCAGCTTGGAAAGGGGTGGCAATGAGCAGTTCTTC

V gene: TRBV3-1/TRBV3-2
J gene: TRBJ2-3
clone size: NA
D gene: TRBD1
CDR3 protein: CASSLYRGRTDTQYF
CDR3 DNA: TGTGCCAGCAGCCTCTACAGGGGGCGGACAGATACGCAGTATTTT

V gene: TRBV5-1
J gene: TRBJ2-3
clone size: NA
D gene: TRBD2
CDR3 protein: CASSLAAGGSSGDTQYF
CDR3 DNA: TGCGCCAGCAGCTTGGCGGCTGGCGGGAGTTCGGGAGATACGCAGTATTTT

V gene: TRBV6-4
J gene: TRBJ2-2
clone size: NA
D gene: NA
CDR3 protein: CASSERRGTGELFF
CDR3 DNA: TGTGCCAGCAGTGAACGTCGGGGCACCGGGGAGCTGTTTTTT

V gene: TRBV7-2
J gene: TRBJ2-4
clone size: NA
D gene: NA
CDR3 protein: CASARIKNIQYF
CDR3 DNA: TGTGCCAGCGCCAGGATAAAAAACATTCAGTACTTC

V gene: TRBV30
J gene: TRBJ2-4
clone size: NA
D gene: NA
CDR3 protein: CAWSPPRDLAKNIQYF
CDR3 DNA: TGTGCCTGGAGTCCTCCCCGGGATCTAGCCAAAAACATTCAGTACTTC

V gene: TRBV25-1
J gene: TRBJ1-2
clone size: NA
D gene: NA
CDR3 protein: CASSDFGAAYGYTF
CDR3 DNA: TGTGCCAGCAGTGATTTTGGGGCGGCTTATGGCTACACCTTC

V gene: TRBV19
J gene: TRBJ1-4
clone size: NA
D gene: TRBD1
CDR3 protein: CASSAAGTANEKLFF
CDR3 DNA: TGTGCCAGTAGTGCCGCCGGGACAGCGAATGAAAAACTGTTTTTT

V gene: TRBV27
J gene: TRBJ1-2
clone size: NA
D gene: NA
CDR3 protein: CASKGSQDTYGYTF
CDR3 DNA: TGTGCCAGCAAGGGTTCACAGGACACCTATGGCTACACCTTC

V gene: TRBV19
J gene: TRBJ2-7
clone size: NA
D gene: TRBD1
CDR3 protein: CASSIDRGPTYEQYF
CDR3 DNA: TGTGCCAGTAGTATAGACAGGGGGCCTACCTACGAGCAGTACTTC

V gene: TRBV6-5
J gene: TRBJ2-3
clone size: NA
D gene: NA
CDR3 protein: CASSYRGFSTDTQYF
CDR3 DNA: TGTGCCAGCAGTTACAGGGGGTTTAGCACAGATACGCAGTATTTT

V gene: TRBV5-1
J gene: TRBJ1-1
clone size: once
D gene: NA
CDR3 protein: CASSGQNGDTEAFF
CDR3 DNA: TGCGCCAGCAGCGGGCAAAACGGGGACACTGAAGCTTTCTTT

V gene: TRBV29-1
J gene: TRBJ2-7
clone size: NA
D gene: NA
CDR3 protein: CSVEPTASDEQYF
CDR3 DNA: TGCAGCGTAGAACCCACAGCTTCCGACGAGCAGTACTTC

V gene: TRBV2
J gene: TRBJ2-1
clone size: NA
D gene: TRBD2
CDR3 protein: CASGGTSGTYNEQFF
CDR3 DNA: TGTGCCAGCGGGGGGACTAGCGGTACCTACAATGAGCAGTTCTTC

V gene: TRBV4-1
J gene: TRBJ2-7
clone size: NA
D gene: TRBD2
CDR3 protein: CASSQDSPSGSSYEQYF
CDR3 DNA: TGCGCCAGCAGCCAAGATTCTCCTAGCGGGAGCTCCTACGAGCAGTACTTC

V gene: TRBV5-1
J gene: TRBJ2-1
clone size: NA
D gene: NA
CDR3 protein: CASSLVVGGYNEQFF
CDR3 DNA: TGCGCCAGCAGCTTGGTTGTAGGGGGCTACAATGAGCAGTTCTTC

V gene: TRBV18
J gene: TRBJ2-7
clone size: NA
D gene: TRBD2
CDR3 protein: CASSPGLAGHEQYF
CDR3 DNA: TGTGCCAGCTCACCGGGACTAGCGGGTCACGAGCAGTACTTC

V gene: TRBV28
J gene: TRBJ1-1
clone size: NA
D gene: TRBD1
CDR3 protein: CASSDLSTGAAEAFF
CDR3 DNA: TGTGCCAGCAGCGATCTAAGTACAGGGGCTGCTGAAGCTTTCTTT

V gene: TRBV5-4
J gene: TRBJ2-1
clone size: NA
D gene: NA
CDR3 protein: CASSFGRGSYNEQFF
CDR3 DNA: TGTGCCAGCAGCTTCGGGAGAGGTTCCTACAATGAGCAGTTCTTC

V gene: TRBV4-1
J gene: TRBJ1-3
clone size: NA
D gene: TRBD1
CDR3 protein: CASSLGDRSSLRGTIYF
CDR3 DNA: TGCGCCAGCAGCCTTGGGGACAGATCCTCTCTTAGGGGCACCATATATTTT

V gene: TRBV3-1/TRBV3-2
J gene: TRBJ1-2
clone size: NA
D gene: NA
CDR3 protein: CASSQVSRNYGYTF
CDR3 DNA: TGTGCCAGCAGCCAAGTATCACGGAACTATGGCTACACCTTC

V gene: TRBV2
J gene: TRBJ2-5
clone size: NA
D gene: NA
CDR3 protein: CASRGRLLGTGTQYF
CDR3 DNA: TGTGCCAGCAGGGGGCGGTTGTTGGGGACTGGGACCCAGTACTTC

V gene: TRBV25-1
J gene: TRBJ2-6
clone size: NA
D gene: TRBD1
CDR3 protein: CASSGGQGSGANVLTF
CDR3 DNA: TGTGCCAGCAGTGGGGGACAGGGGTCTGGGGCCAACGTCCTGACTTTC

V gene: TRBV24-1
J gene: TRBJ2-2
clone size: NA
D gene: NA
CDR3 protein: CATSDPRQGDTGELFF
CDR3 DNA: TGTGCCACCAGTGATCCGAGGCAGGGCGACACCGGGGAGCTGTTTTTT

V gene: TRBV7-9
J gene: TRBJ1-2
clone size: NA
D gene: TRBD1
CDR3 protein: CASSLVFTGGSGYTF
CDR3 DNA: TGTGCCAGCAGCTTAGTTTTTACAGGGGGAAGCGGCTACACCTTC

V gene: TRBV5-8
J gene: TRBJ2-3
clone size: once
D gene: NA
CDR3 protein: CASSLGGRGTDTQYF
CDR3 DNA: TGTGCCAGCAGCTTGGGCGGGCGAGGGACAGATACGCAGTATTTT

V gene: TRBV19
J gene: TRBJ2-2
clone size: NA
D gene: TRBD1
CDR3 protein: CASSVQGAGTGGELFF
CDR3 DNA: TGTGCCAGTAGTGTTCAGGGGGCGGGGACAGGCGGGGAGCTGTTTTTT

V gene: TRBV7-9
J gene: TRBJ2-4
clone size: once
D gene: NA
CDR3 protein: CASSLGLGALAKNIQYF
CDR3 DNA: TGTGCCAGCAGCTTAGGGTTGGGAGCTCTAGCCAAAAACATTCAGTACTTC

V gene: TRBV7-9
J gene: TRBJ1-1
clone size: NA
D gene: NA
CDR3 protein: CASSLVGGGRTEAFF
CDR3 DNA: TGTGCCAGCAGCTTAGTGGGGGGAGGTCGGACTGAAGCTTTCTTT

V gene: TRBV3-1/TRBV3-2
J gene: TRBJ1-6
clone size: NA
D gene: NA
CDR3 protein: CASSQYPGTLHF
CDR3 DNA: TGTGCCAGCAGTCAGTATCCGGGAACCCTCCACTTT

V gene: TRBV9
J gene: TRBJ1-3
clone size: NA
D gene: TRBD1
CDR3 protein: CASSLWTGGNSGNTIYF
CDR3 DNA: TGTGCCAGCAGCTTGTGGACAGGAGGAAACTCTGGAAACACCATATATTTT

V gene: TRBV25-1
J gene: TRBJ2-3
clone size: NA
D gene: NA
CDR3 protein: CASSPQAYTDTQYF
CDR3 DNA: TGTGCCAGCAGTCCACAGGCATACACAGATACGCAGTATTTT

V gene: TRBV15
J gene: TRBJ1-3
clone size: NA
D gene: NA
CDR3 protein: CATSRDSTGDTIYF
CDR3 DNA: TGTGCCACCAGCAGAGATTCGACGGGGGACACCATATATTTT

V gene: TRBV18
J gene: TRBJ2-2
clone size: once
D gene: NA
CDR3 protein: CASSPDTTGELFF
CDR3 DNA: TGTGCCAGCTCACCAGACACCACCGGGGAGCTGTTTTTT

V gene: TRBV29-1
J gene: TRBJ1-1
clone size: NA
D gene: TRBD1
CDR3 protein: CALRDRGHPEAFF
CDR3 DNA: TGCGCCCTTCGGGACAGGGGTCACCCTGAAGCTTTCTTT

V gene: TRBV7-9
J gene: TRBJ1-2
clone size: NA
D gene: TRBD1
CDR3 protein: CASSLRQGEYYGYTF
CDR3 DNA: TGTGCCAGCAGCCTTCGACAGGGGGAGTACTATGGCTACACCTTC

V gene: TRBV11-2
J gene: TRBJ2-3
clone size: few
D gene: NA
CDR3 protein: CASSFRNGITDTQYF
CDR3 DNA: TGTGCCAGCAGCTTCCGGAACGGGATCACAGATACGCAGTATTTT

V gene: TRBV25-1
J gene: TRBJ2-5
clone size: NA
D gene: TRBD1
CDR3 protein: CASSPKPGTGGRETQYF
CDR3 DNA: TGTGCCAGCAGTCCAAAGCCCGGGACAGGGGGCCGAGAGACCCAGTACTTC

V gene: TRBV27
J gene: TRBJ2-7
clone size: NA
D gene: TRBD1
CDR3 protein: CASSFQPGQIYEQYF
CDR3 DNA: TGTGCCAGCAGTTTCCAACCGGGACAGATTTACGAGCAGTACTTC

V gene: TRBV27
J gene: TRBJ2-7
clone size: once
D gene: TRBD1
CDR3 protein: CASSLLRDRPYEQYF
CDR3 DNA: TGTGCCAGCAGTTTATTACGGGACAGGCCATACGAGCAGTACTTC

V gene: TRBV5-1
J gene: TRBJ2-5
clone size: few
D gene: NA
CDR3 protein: CASSTNRETQYF
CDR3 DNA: TGCGCCAGCAGCACTAACCGAGAGACCCAGTACTTC

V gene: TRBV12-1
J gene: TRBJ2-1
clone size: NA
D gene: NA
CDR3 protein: CASSFASGETGFWHNEQFF
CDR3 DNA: TGTGCCAGCAGCTTTGCGTCCGGAGAGACAGGGTTCTGGCACAATGAGCAGTTCTTC

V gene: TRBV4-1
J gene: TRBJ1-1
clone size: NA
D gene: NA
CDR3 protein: CASSIPGHSNTEAFF
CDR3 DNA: TGCGCCAGCAGCATCCCGGGACACTCGAACACTGAAGCTTTCTTT

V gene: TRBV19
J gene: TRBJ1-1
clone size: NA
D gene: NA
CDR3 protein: CASRAGQLNTEAFF
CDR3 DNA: TGTGCCAGTAGGGCCGGACAGCTGAACACTGAAGCTTTCTTT

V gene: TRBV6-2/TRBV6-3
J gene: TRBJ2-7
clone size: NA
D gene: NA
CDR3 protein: CASSFDGYEQYF
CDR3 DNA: TGTGCCAGCAGTTTCGACGGGTACGAGCAGTACTTC